What follows describes a single TCR beta chain. The CDR3 loop spans 14 amino acids. The V end lost 3 bases, the J end lost 8 bases, and 13 bases lay between the germline ends. In germline, CDR1 is KGHDR, CDR2 SFDVKD. The data stem from a study of CD8 T cells in ankylosing spondylitis. For TCR beta, libraries came from quantitative 5'-RACE with molecular barcodes. TCRdb used MiXCR to reprocess the 5' RACE reads, holding one entry per CDR3 protein. There are 270,000 or so distinct CDR3 sequences in the sample; roughly 18% occur only once, and about a third lies in the top ten. The chain joins TRBV24-1 to TRBJ2-1, with D tentatively TRBD1 (5 bases). Sample: blood, either unsorted or a sorted T cell fraction (not recorded which). The clonotype was recovered from a male donor with ankylosing spondylitis or in good health (not recorded which). The CDR3 here is CATSDNYRIHEQFF. In DNA form, the CDR3 reads TGTGCCACCAGTGATAACTACAGGATCCATGAGCAGTTCTTC.